This T cell receptor beta chain was sequenced during a study of early stage breast cancer tumors. Here immunoSEQ multiplex PCR was the method, and the copy in TCRdb shows in-frame clones only, minus some. Here the sample spans around 51,000 clones, approximately 78% being singletons. Study results and limitations: Blood repertoires resembled normal breast more than tumor.

This CDR3 is built from 15 residues. The germline gives CDR1 KGHSH, CDR2 LQKENI. Trimming cost V 3 bases and J 4 bases, with 13 bases left between them. This clone was detected only a few times. Its antigen is unidentified. Sequencing was carried out using blood. The chain uses TRBV18 and TRBJ2-4; D is possibly TRBD2 (6 bases). The TCR comes from a person aged 35-50 years with breast cancer. The CDR3 DNA sequence: TGTGCCAGCTCACCCGGAATAGCGGATAAAAACATTCAGTACTTC. It is translated as CASSPGIADKNIQYF.